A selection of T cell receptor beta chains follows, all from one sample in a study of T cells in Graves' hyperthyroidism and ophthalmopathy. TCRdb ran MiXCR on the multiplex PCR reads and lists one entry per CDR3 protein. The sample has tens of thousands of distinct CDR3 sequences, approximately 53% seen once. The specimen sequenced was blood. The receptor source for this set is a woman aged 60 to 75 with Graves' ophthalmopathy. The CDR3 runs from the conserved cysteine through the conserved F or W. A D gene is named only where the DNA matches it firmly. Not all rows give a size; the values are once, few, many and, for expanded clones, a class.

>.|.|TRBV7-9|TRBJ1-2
CASSFLWEANYGYTF
TGTGCCAGCAGCTTCCTGTGGGAAGCTAACTATGGCTACACCTTC
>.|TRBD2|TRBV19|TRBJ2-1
CAIGGGYLGEQFF
TGTGCCATTGGGGGGGGATACCTCGGTGAGCAGTTCTTC
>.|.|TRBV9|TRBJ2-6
CASSQDRASGANVLTF
TGTGCCAGCAGCCAAGACAGAGCCTCTGGGGCCAACGTCCTGACTTTC
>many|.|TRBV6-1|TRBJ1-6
CASVGVYNSPLHF
TGTGCCAGCGTAGGGGTCTACAATTCACCCCTCCACTTT
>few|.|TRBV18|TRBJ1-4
CASSPGQAVGEKLFF
TGTGCCAGCTCACCAGGCCAGGCGGTGGGTGAAAAACTGTTTTTT
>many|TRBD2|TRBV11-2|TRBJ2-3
CASSFVLAGAFTDTQYF
TGTGCCAGCAGCTTTGTCCTAGCGGGAGCTTTTACAGATACGCAGTATTTT
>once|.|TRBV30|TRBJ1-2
CAWRLGPNYGYTF
TGTGCCTGGAGACTGGGGCCTAACTATGGCTACACCTTC
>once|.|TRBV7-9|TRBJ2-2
CASSRDETGELFF
TGTGCCAGCAGCCGAGACGAGACGGGGGAGCTGTTTTTT
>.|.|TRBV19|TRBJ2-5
CASSFRDTGMETQYF
TGTGCCAGTAGTTTTCGGGATACAGGGATGGAGACCCAGTACTTC
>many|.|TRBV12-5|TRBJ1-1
CASGLWHPEAFF
TGTGCTAGTGGTTTGTGGCACCCTGAAGCTTTCTTT
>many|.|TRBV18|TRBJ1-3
CASSPGSGNTIYF
TGTGCCAGCTCACCAGGGTCTGGAAACACCATATATTTT
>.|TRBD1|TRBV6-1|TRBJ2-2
CASRSGQGAVGELFF
TGTGCCAGCAGGAGCGGACAGGGGGCGGTCGGGGAGCTGTTTTTT
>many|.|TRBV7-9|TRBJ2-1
CASNTPSYNEQFF
TGTGCCAGCAACACCCCTAGCTACAATGAGCAGTTCTTC
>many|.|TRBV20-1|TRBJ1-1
CSGSFDTEAFF
TGCAGTGGTTCTTTCGACACTGAAGCTTTCTTT
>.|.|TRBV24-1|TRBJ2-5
CATSEPGGETQHF
TGCGCCACCAGTGAGCCTGGTGGGGAGACCCAGCACTTC
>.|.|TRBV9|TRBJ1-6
CASYEVTGSPLHF
TGTGCCAGCTACGAGGTCACGGGTTCACCCCTCCACTTT
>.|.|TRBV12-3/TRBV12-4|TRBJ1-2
CAGSPTPTTGYTF
TGTGCCGGTAGTCCGACGCCGACTACGGGCTACACCTTC
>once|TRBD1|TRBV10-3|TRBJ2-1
CAITPDRGYNEQFF
TGTGCCATCACCCCGGACAGGGGCTACAATGAGCAGTTCTTC
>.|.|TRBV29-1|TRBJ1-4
CSVPSGSGGEKLFF
TGCAGCGTTCCGAGCGGATCTGGGGGCGAAAAACTGTTTTTT
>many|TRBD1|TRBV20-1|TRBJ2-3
CSARADRATDTQYF
TGCAGTGCTAGAGCGGACAGGGCCACAGATACGCAGTATTTT
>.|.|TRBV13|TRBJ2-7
CASSLGHGYEQYF
TGTGCCAGCAGCTTAGGCCACGGGTACGAGCAGTACTTC
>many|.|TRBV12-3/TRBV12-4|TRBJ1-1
CASDSTTNTEAFF
TGTGCCAGCGATTCCACTACAAACACTGAAGCTTTCTTT
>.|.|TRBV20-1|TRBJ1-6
CSGGDGNSPLHF
TGCAGTGGGGGGGATGGTAACTCACCCCTCCACTTT
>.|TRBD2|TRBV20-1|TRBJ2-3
CSANRRDYPDTQYF
TGCAGTGCCAATAGACGGGACTATCCAGATACGCAGTATTTT
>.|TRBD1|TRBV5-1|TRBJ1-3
CASSLGATGRSGNTIYF
TGCGCCAGCAGCTTGGGGGCGACAGGGCGCTCTGGAAACACCATATATTTT